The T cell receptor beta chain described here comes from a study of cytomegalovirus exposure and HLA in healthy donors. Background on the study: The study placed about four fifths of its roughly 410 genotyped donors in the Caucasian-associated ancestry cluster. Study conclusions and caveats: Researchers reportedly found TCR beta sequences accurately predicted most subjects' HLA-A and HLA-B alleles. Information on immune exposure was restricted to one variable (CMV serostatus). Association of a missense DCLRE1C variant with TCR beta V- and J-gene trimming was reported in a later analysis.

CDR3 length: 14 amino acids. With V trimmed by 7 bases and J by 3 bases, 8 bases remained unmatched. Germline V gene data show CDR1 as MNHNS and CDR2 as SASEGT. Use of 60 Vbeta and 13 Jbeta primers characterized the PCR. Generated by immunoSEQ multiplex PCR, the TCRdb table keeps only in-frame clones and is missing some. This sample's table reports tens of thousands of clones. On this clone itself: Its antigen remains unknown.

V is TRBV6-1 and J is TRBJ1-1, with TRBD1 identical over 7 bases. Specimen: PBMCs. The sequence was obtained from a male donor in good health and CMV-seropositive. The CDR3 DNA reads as TGTGCCAGCACTTCGGTCAGGGGGGACACTGAAGCTTTCTTT. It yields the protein CASTSVRGDTEAFF.